This TCR beta chain came from a study of cytomegalovirus exposure and HLA in healthy donors. Germline V gene sequence: CDR1 SGHDT, CDR2 YYEEEE. Deletions cut 2 bases from V and 8 bases from J, with 13 bases between. The CDR3 covers 13 residues. Both 60 Vbeta primers and 13 Jbeta primers went into the PCR. This table comes from immunoSEQ multiplex PCR, and its TCRdb copy is limited to in-frame clones, with some not included. The data hold approximately 85,000 clones, with 72% observed a single time. The J gene is TRBJ1-2, the V gene TRBV5-6; D remains unclear. This clonotype originated in a woman in her thirties or forties in good health and CMV-seropositive. Sequencing used PBMCs. CDR3 coding DNA: TGTGCCAGCAGCTTCAATGAGGAGGGCGGCTACACCTTC. Protein sequence: CASSFNEEGGYTF.